This T cell receptor beta chain is drawn from a study of STAT5B mutations in CD4+ large granular lymphocyte leukemia (dated by TCRdb to the early 2020s). Regarding the complete study: Among the healthy controls, the CDR3 'QG' motif was associated with a particular HLA allele. TCRbeta repertoires of CD4+ T-cell large granular lymphocyte leukemia patients were compared with those of healthy blood donors. Flow cytometry performed on FACSCanto II or FACSVerse showed that the purified fractions had more than 95% purity among lymphocytes. Beyond this particular receptor, the publication reports: Enrichment of TRBV06-family usage was observed among the top patient clones (8/27) relative to healthy controls (2/35). CD4-sorted patient repertoires appeared more clonal than healthy CD4+ repertoires, and this difference persisted after removing the putative leukemic clones. The data were not HLA-matched, and the higher clonality in CD4+ T-LGLL than in CD8+ T-LGLL could be due to the relatively small sample size. Main leukemic clonotypes were private to each patient, although under 30% appeared at low frequency in other patients' non-leukemic repertoires.

CDR1 MDHEN and CDR2 SYDVKM are derived from the germline V gene. Counted from cysteine to phenylalanine, this CDR3 has 12 amino acids. CDR3 DNA only is kept here, 36 bases in frame from base 1. The V end loses 6 bases and the J end loses 14 bases, and a stretch of 17 bases separates them. The immunoSEQ assay at survey resolution was used to sequence TCRbeta rearrangements from genomic DNA. Regarding the original processing steps: In the TCR sequencing data, the smallest productive clonotype frequency that could be detected was 2.59 x 10-5. Only productive TCRbeta rearrangements, defined as complete and in-frame sequences, were included in the analyses. Sample clonality was computed as Simpson clonality in the immunoSEQ Analyzer version 3.0. Clones were grouped by frequency into very rare, small, medium, large (1-20%) or hyperexpanded (>20%) categories. Generation probabilities were estimated with OLGA 1.2.3, V-gene circos plots were generated with VDJtools, specificities were searched for in VDJdb, and CDR3 motifs were identified with GLIPH. The source is immuneACCESS, and TCRdb retained only in-frame sequences with V and J called. Part of the clones is not carried over; for the studies checked, unresolved V genes explain less than half of this, and the remainder is unexplained. V and J calls plus clone size are reproduced from that table; the DNA served to infer D and trimming. This sample gives approximately 23,000 clones in total; over 70% of them show up just once. The ten largest account for approximately 0.4% of the sample.

A remark on this clone: Its antigen is still unknown. Per-base qualities were not stored, and no clone one base away is much larger.

Healthy controls were around 38 blood donors whose buffy coats came from the Finnish Red Cross blood service. All TCR-sequenced material derived from peripheral blood: patient blood samples and healthy donor buffy coats. Ficoll-Hypaque gradient centrifugation was used to isolate peripheral blood mononuclear cells. For the healthy controls, CD4+ cells were obtained from buffy coats by magnetic purification. The Gentra Puregene Cell and Tissue kit was used to extract genomic DNA, and a Qubit 2.0 fluorometer was used to measure the amount of genomic DNA. The chain links TRBV28 with TRBJ2-1; the D gene is possibly TRBD1 or TRBD2, each agreeing over 5 bases. The sequenced material came from CD4+ T cells from blood buffy coats. This TCR was sampled from a human donor in good health. This receptor has the CDR3 CASSEAGRAEFF. The DNA reads TGTGCCAGCAGCGAGGCGGGCAGGGCGGAGTTCTTC. The entire variable domain, with the stretches around the CDR3 drawn from the reference TRBV28 and TRBJ2-1 proteins, is DVKVTQSSRYLVKRTGEKVFLECVQDMDHENMFWYRQDPGLGLRLIYFSYDVKMKEKGDIPEGYSVSREKKERFSLILESASTNQTSMYLCASSEAGRAEFFGPGTRLTVL.